The 24 T cell receptor beta chains below all came from one sample that was sequenced in a study of cytomegalovirus exposure and HLA in healthy donors. Primers for the PCR totalled 60 Vbeta and 13 Jbeta. This table comes from immunoSEQ multiplex PCR, and its TCRdb copy is limited to in-frame clones, with some not included. The sample holds more than 85,000 clones, 73% seen once. The sample comprised PBMCs. The receptors come from a man aged 35-49 years in good health and CMV-seronegative.

CDR3: CASSNRLAAQETQYF. In DNA form, the CDR3 reads TGTGCCAGCAGTAACCGACTAGCGGCTCAAGAGACCCAGTACTTC. The V call is TRBV6-6, the J call TRBJ2-5, with 9 bases identical to TRBD2. The CDR3 is made up of 15 amino acids. V gave up 5 bases and J gave up 2 bases; unmatched junction bases: 6. CDR1 and CDR2 from the germline V gene are MNHNY and SVGAGI (reference sequence).

This chain joins TRBV19 and TRBJ2-2; the match to TRBD2 covers 10 bases. There are 13 residues in the CDR3. Per germline, CDR1 LNHDA and CDR2 SQIVND (reference sequence). The V gene end was trimmed by 11 bases and the J gene end by 4 bases; junction bases not matched to a gene: 4. The DNA for the CDR3 is TGTGCCTCCGAGCGGGGGGGCACCGGGGAGCTGTTTTTT. It yields the protein CASERGGTGELFF.

The V gene is TRBV7-3, the J gene TRBJ2-3; D is undetermined. V lost 0 bases and J 4 bases, leaving 8 bases between the germline ends. The V gene's germline CDR1 is SGHTA and CDR2 FQGTGA. The CDR3 consists of 14 residues. CDR3 sequence reads: CASSLTAAADTQYF. The CDR3 DNA is TGTGCCAGCAGCTTAACAGCTGCGGCAGATACGCAGTATTTT.

The V gene is TRBV25-1, the J gene TRBJ1-5; D remains unclear. Germline V gene sequence: CDR1 MGHDK, CDR2 SYGVNS. V was shortened by 3 bases and J by 0 bases, with 18 bases between the two germline ends. The CDR3 runs 18 residues. The CDR3 sequence is CASSDGNTGSYSNQPQHF. The CDR3 bases are TGTGCCAGCAGTGATGGGAACACGGGGTCTTATAGCAATCAGCCCCAGCATTTT.

This rearrangement joins TRBV7-6 to TRBJ2-1, with 7 bases lining up with TRBD2. The CDR3 is 14 amino acids. Per germline, CDR1 SGHVS and CDR2 FNYEAQ. V was clipped by 5 bases and J by 7 bases; unmatched bases: 8. This CDR3 is CASSRGGGVNEQFF. As DNA, the CDR3 is TGTGCCAGCAGCCGCGGGGGTGGAGTAAATGAGCAGTTCTTC.

V gene TRBV5-1 combines with J gene TRBJ2-6, with D perhaps TRBD1 (6 bases). The CDR3 runs to 15 residues. Germline lookup yields CDR1 SGHRS and CDR2 YFSETQ. With 1 base removed from V and 1 base from J, the gap between germline ends came to 6 bases. The CDR3 DNA sequence: TGCGCCAGCAGCTTGCAGGGGTCTGGGGCCAACGTCCTGACTTTC. Amino acids: CASSLQGSGANVLTF.

This clone came up a few times. The chain couples TRBV7-6 to TRBJ2-7, with D hard to call. Looked up from germline, CDR1 is SGHVS and CDR2 is FNYEAQ. The CDR3 contains 15 residues. V lost 5 bases and J lost 2, with 16 bases in between. The CDR3 nucleotides read TGTGCCAGCAGCCCCTCCGTGGCGGCTCCCTACGAGCAGTACTTC. Translating it yields CASSPSVAAPYEQYF.

The J gene is TRBJ2-3, the V gene TRBV18, with D possibly matching TRBD1 (6 bases). The germline gives CDR1 KGHSH, CDR2 LQKENI. With 1 base removed from V and 0 bases from J, the gap between germline ends came to 14 bases. The CDR3 totals 17 residues. The CDR3 loop reads CASSPRSGQSSTDTQYF. As DNA, the CDR3 is TGTGCCAGCTCACCACGGTCTGGACAGTCGAGCACAGATACGCAGTATTTT. Based on the CDR3 plus reference TRBV18 and TRBJ2-3, the full variable domain is NAGVMQNPRHLVRRRGQEARLRCSPMKGHSHVYWYRQLPEEGLKFMVYLQKENIIDESGMPKERFSAEFPKEGPSILRIQQVVRGDSAAYFCASSPRSGQSSTDTQYFGPGTRLTVL.

The chain has TRBV29-1 and TRBJ2-2; D remains ambiguous. V shed 3 bases and J shed 1 base, with 6 bases lying between them. The germline gives CDR1 SQVTM, CDR2 ANQGSEA. The CDR3 is 13 amino acids. CDR3 sequence (DNA): TGCAGCGTTGATCGGAGGAACACCGGGGAGCTGTTTTTT. Translation gives CSVDRRNTGELFF.

The rearrangement links TRBV9 to TRBJ2-5; TRBD2 matches 7 bases. The germline V gene has CDR1 SGDLS and CDR2 YYNGEE. Losses at the gene ends were 0 bases for V and 7 bases for J; bases not matched to a gene: 6. The CDR3 runs 14 residues. The CDR3 coding sequence is TGTGCCAGCAGCGTAGATTGGGGGGGTGGGACCCAGTACTTC. It is translated as CASSVDWGGGTQYF.

The chain employs TRBV5-6 and TRBJ2-4; D gene uncertain. This CDR3 region has 14 residues. Trimming removed 4 bases from V and 0 bases from J, with 8 bases in between. Germline loops: CDR1 SGHDT, CDR2 YYEEEE. CDR3 region: CASSTGVAKNIQYF. The CDR3 region has the DNA TGTGCCAGCAGCACCGGTGTAGCCAAAAACATTCAGTACTTC.

This clone is a singleton in its sample. This rearrangement joins TRBV4-3 to TRBJ2-3, with 10 bases that match TRBD2. Looked up from germline, CDR1 is LGHNA and CDR2 is YSLEER. After removal of 1 base from V and 1 base from J, the junction contained 8 bases not matched to a gene. The CDR3 is 18 residues long. CDR3 sequence (DNA): TGCGCCAGCAGCCAAGGGGTGGCTAGCGGGGGCCGCACAGATACGCAGTATTTT. Its translation: CASSQGVASGGRTDTQYF.

This chain uses TRBV28 with TRBJ2-5; 13 positions match TRBD2. The CDR3 has 15 amino acids. V trimming: 2 bases; J trimming: 5 bases; junction bases outside the gene matches: 2. Germline lookup yields CDR1 MDHEN and CDR2 SYDVKM. The CDR3 DNA follows: TGTGCCAGCAGTTTAGGGACTAGCGGGGTCGAGACCCAGTACTTC. As protein: CASSLGTSGVETQYF.

The chain carries TRBV14 and TRBJ2-2, with 9 bases identical to TRBD2. The V gene's germline CDR1 is SGHDN and CDR2 FVKESK. The V segment lost 0 bases and the J segment 7 bases; nucleotides outside the gene matches: 9. There are 17 residues in the CDR3. CDR3: CASSQEWLAGHIGELFF. The CDR3 DNA reads TGTGCCAGCAGCCAAGAATGGCTAGCGGGGCATATCGGGGAGCTGTTTTTT.

This chain links TRBV7-2 with TRBJ2-5, with 7 nucleotides matching TRBD2. V gave up 1 base and J gave up 5 bases; unmatched junction bases: 7. Germline V gene sequence: CDR1 SGHTA, CDR2 FQGNSA. This CDR3 spans 15 amino acids. The CDR3 reads CASSLVAGVGETQYF. CDR3 coding DNA: TGTGCCAGCAGCTTAGTTGCGGGGGTAGGGGAGACCCAGTACTTC.

The gene calls are TRBV5-6 and TRBJ1-3; no clear D gene. V was clipped by 3 bases and J by 0 bases, with 10 bases between them. CDR3 length: 15 amino acids. Germline V lookup: CDR1 SGHDT, CDR2 YYEEEE. CDR3 sequence: CASSWRRTSGNTIYF. The CDR3 bases are TGTGCCAGCAGCTGGAGGCGGACCTCTGGAAACACCATATATTTT.

The V gene is TRBV5-3, the J gene TRBJ1-5; D call uncertain. TRBV5-3 is labeled an ORF, and its function is uncertain. The length of the CDR3 is 15 residues. The V and J ends lost 5 bases and 0 bases respectively, with 12 bases between them. In DNA form, the CDR3 reads TGTGCCAGAAGTGGCGGGCCCGATAGCAATCAGCCCCAGCATTTT. Translating it yields CARSGGPDSNQPQHF.

V usage is TRBV6-5 and J usage is TRBJ1-4; unclear D gene. The CDR3 sequence is 14 residues long. The V end lost 0 bases, the J end lost 7 bases, and 9 bases lay between the germline ends. The V gene's germline CDR1 is MNHEY and CDR2 SVGAGI. The CDR3 here is CASSYSGFGEKLFF. The CDR3 nucleotides read TGTGCCAGCAGTTACTCCGGGTTTGGTGAAAAACTGTTTTTT.

This clone was counted between two and nine times. This chain links TRBV15 with TRBJ1-1, with 9 bases fitting TRBD1. The CDR3 totals 14 residues. CDR1 and CDR2 from the germline V gene are LNHNV and YYDKDF (reference sequence). The junction had 6 bases not matched to a gene; V was cut back by 3 bases and J by 7 bases. DNA for the CDR3: TGTGCCACCAGCAGGGCCGGACAGGGGATTGAAGCTTTCTTT. Translation: CATSRAGQGIEAFF.

The V call is TRBV29-1, the J call TRBJ1-1, with D uncertain. Looked up from germline, CDR1 is SQVTM and CDR2 is ANQGSEA. V lost 4 bases to trimming and J lost 8 bases, with 8 bases between them. The CDR3 covers 10 residues. The CDR3 nucleotides are TGCAGCGTTGGCCACAGAGAAGCTTTCTTT. Protein sequence: CSVGHREAFF.

The V call is TRBV5-1, the J call TRBJ1-1, with 8 bases that match TRBD1. The germline V gene has CDR1 SGHRS and CDR2 YFSETQ. V trimming: 3 bases; J trimming: 6 bases; junction bases outside the gene matches: 7. The CDR3 spans 14 residues. In nucleotides, the CDR3 is TGCGCCAGCAGCTCACGAGACAGGGGCGCTGAAGCTTTCTTT. Amino acids: CASSSRDRGAEAFF.

V gene TRBV6-4 combines with J gene TRBJ2-5; D is possibly TRBD2 (5 bases). The V gene's germline CDR1 is MRHNA and CDR2 SNTAGT. The CDR3 spans 15 residues. The V end was cut by 0 bases, the J end by 2 bases, with 10 bases between. The CDR3 reads CASSDSPSGQETQYF. CDR3 DNA sequence: TGTGCCAGCAGTGACTCGCCTTCGGGGCAAGAGACCCAGTACTTC.

Regarding this clone: Compared with germline, one end of the junction differs, possibly owing to a read error. V and J are TRBV7-2 and TRBJ1-6; TRBD1 aligns across 9 bases. The CDR3 is 15 amino acids. The germline CDR1 and CDR2 sequences are SGHTA and FQGNSA. As DNA, the CDR3 is TGTGCCAGCAACTTAGTGGGACAGGGAAGTTCACCCCTCCACTTT. It translates to CASNLVGQGSSPLHF.

With respect to this clone: Relative to the germline gene, one junction end is altered; a read error may explain this. J is TRBJ1-2 and V is TRBV28; possible D gene TRBD1, 5 bases. Looked up from germline, CDR1 is MDHEN and CDR2 is SYDVKM. The CDR3 is made up of 12 amino acids. The CDR3 reads CASSLGAVGYPF. CDR3 sequence (DNA): TGTGCCAGCAGTTTAGGGGCAGTTGGCTACCCCTTC.